A single sample gave rise to the 14 T cell receptor beta chains below, sequenced in a study of blood T cell repertoires in COVID-19. Clones were read by immunoSEQ multiplex PCR, and TCRdb kept only the in-frame ones, dropping some. The table lists approximately 400,000 clones, roughly 92% of them singletons. Source material: PBMCs or T cells enriched from blood (not recorded which). The receptor set was obtained from a woman in her 40s who had been exposed to COVID-19.

This sequence joins TRBV4-1 and TRBJ1-1; TRBD1 is a possible D gene (5 bases). The CDR3 has 18 residues. Germline V gives CDR1 MGHRA, CDR2 YSYEKL. V was trimmed by 0 bases and J by 0 bases, leaving 17 bases between them. CDR3 loop: CASSQDPWGDGLNTEAFF. CDR3 coding DNA: TGCGCCAGCAGCCAAGATCCATGGGGGGACGGGTTGAACACTGAAGCTTTCTTT.

This chain joins TRBV25-1 and TRBJ2-1, with 10 bases aligning to TRBD2. Germline V gene sequence: CDR1 MGHDK, CDR2 SYGVNS. With 4 bases clipped from V and 4 bases from J, the junction kept 4 bases outside the gene matches. This CDR3 is 15 amino acids long. The CDR3 protein is CASSGILAGYNEQFF. CDR3 coding DNA: TGTGCCAGCAGTGGAATACTAGCGGGGTACAATGAGCAGTTCTTC.

V is TRBV5-1 and J is TRBJ1-1, with D hard to call. CDR1 and CDR2 (germline): SGHRS, YFSETQ. The germline V and J ends were trimmed by 2 bases and 0 bases, with 14 bases remaining between them. CDR3 length: 16 amino acids. CDR3 in DNA: TGCGCCAGCAGCTTATTCTCTGAAGCAATGAACACTGAAGCTTTCTTT. It codes for CASSLFSEAMNTEAFF.

The V call is TRBV5-1, the J call TRBJ1-1; TRBD1 aligns across 7 bases. The J segment lost 6 bases and the V segment lost 0 bases, leaving 5 bases of the junction unmatched. Germline V lookup: CDR1 SGHRS, CDR2 YFSETQ. The CDR3 spans 14 residues. The CDR3 DNA follows: TGCGCCAGCAGCTTGGGACAGGGAAATGCTGAAGCTTTCTTT. Protein: CASSLGQGNAEAFF.

This chain connects TRBV6-5 to TRBJ2-4, with TRBD1 matching over 8 bases. The junction had 6 bases not matched to a gene; V was cut back by 5 bases and J by 6 bases. Germline V gene sequence: CDR1 MNHEY, CDR2 SVGAGI. The CDR3 runs 14 residues. The DNA for the CDR3 is TGTGCCAGCAGTACGGGACAGGTCTCAAACATTCAGTACTTC. Residues: CASSTGQVSNIQYF.

The chain has TRBV25-1 and TRBJ2-5; D uncertain. The CDR3 has 13 amino acids. Trimming took 5 bases from V and 0 from J, leaving 7 bases between them. Germline V gene lookup returns CDR1 MGHDK and CDR2 SYGVNS. In DNA form, the CDR3 reads TGTGCCAGCAGTTCACAGAACCAAGAGACCCAGTACTTC. Translating gives CASSSQNQETQYF.

V gene TRBV28 combines with J gene TRBJ1-5; 8 nucleotides align to TRBD1. There are 15 residues in the CDR3. V trimming: 6 bases; J trimming: 6 bases; junction bases outside the gene matches: 10. CDR1 and CDR2 (germline): MDHEN, SYDVKM. CDR3 in DNA: TGTGCCAGCAGCCTAGGTTACAGGGGGGTTCAGCCCCAGCATTTT. Encoded protein: CASSLGYRGVQPQHF.

The V call is TRBV10-3, the J call TRBJ1-2; TRBD1 is a possible D gene (5 bases). Germline loops: CDR1 ENHRY, CDR2 SYGVKD. The V and J ends lost 2 bases and 3 bases respectively, with 10 bases between them. CDR3 length equals 14 residues. The CDR3 bases are TGTGCCATCAGTGAGCGGGGGAAGGACTATGGCTACACCTTC. Translating gives CAISERGKDYGYTF.

This clone turned up a few times. The rearrangement joins TRBV6-1 to TRBJ2-1, with a possible D match to TRBD2 (5 bases). V lost 0 bases and J 11 bases, leaving 17 bases between the germline ends. This CDR3 is 15 amino acids long. Germline V gene sequence: CDR1 MNHNS, CDR2 SASEGT. The chain's CDR3 is CASSEANSGPHQQFF. The DNA for the CDR3 is TGTGCCAGCAGTGAAGCTAACAGCGGCCCACATCAGCAGTTCTTC.

The J gene is TRBJ1-1, the V gene TRBV5-1; 9 bases map to TRBD1. V lost 0 bases to trimming and J lost 5 bases; unmatched junction nucleotides: 8. CDR1 is SGHRS and CDR2 is YFSETQ in the germline V gene. The CDR3 runs to 16 residues. The CDR3 DNA reads as TGCGCCAGCAGCTTGGATACAGGGGGCGGTGGGACTGAAGCTTTCTTT. Amino acids: CASSLDTGGGGTEAFF.

The rearrangement uses TRBV15 and TRBJ2-1; perhaps TRBD1 as D (5 bases). V was shortened by 0 bases and J by 10 bases, with 10 bases between the two germline ends. The CDR3 has 13 residues. Germline V lookup: CDR1 LNHNV, CDR2 YYDKDF (reference sequence). The CDR3: CATSRDREGEQFF. The DNA for the CDR3 is TGTGCCACCAGCAGAGACAGGGAAGGGGAGCAGTTCTTC. The full variable domain, with the rest looked up from reference TRBV15 and TRBJ2-1, is DAMVIQNPRYQVTQFGKPVTLSCSQTLNHNVMYWYQQKSSQAPKLLFHYYDKDFNNEADTPDNFQSRRPNTSFCFLDIRSPGLGDTAMYLCATSRDREGEQFFGPGTRLTVL.

The chain carries TRBV5-1 and TRBJ2-5; D uncertain. Germline CDR1 and CDR2: SGHRS and YFSETQ. The CDR3 contains 14 residues. V was pared by 1 base and J by 2 bases, with 9 bases between. Here the CDR3 DNA reads TGCGCCAGCAGCTTGAGATCTAAGCAAGAGACCCAGTACTTC. This sequence encodes CASSLRSKQETQYF.

J is TRBJ1-2 and V is TRBV25-1; TRBD1 might be the D (5 bases). In germline, CDR1 is MGHDK, CDR2 SYGVNS. With 5 bases removed from V and 4 bases from J, the gap between germline ends came to 14 bases. The length of the CDR3 is 14 residues. CDR3 sequence: CASSPPDRSYGYTF. Here the CDR3 DNA reads TGTGCCAGCAGTCCCCCCGACAGAAGCTATGGCTACACCTTC.

V usage is TRBV6-4 and J usage is TRBJ1-1; TRBD1 aligns across 9 bases. J lost 5 bases, V lost 2 bases, and 12 bases had no gene match. The CDR3 has 17 amino acids. Per the germline V gene, CDR1 is MRHNA and CDR2 is SNTAGT. CDR3 DNA sequence: TGTGCCAGCAGTGACCCCCGGGACAGGGTTCGGTGGACTGAAGCTTTCTTT. Amino acid sequence: CASSDPRDRVRWTEAFF.